These T cell receptor beta chains were read from a single sample in a study of blood T cell repertoires in COVID-19. This table comes from immunoSEQ multiplex PCR, and its TCRdb copy is limited to in-frame clones, with some not included. The sample has 90,000 to 100,000 clones, 84% seen once. The sequencing sample was made of peripheral blood. These receptors were collected from a man between 60 and 75 years old with acute or convalescent COVID-19. The CDR3 runs from the conserved cysteine through the conserved F or W. A D gene is named only where the DNA matches it firmly. Size is stated for part of the rows, as once, few or many counts, or as a class when the clone is expanded.

j_call | clone_size | d_call | v_call | cdr3_aa | cdr3_nt
TRBJ1-4 | few | TRBD1 | TRBV6-5 | CASGTGAFNEKLFF | TGTGCCAGCGGGACAGGGGCCTTTAATGAAAAACTGTTTTTT
TRBJ1-2 | few | NA | TRBV10-1 | CASLTPYDAGWGDGYTF | TGCGCCAGCCTCACACCCTATGACGCAGGGTGGGGGGATGGCTACACCTTC
TRBJ1-5 | NA | NA | TRBV5-6 | CASSVGGARAQPQHF | TGTGCCAGCAGCGTCGGAGGGGCGCGTGCTCAGCCCCAGCATTTT
TRBJ1-5 | NA | NA | TRBV10-2 | CASSESRWQGIGQPQHF | TGCGCCAGCAGTGAGTCGAGGTGGCAGGGGATAGGGCAGCCCCAGCATTTT
TRBJ1-5 | NA | NA | TRBV15 | CATSRELSSNQPQHF | TGTGCCACCAGCAGAGAATTGAGTAGCAATCAGCCCCAGCATTTT
TRBJ1-1 | few | NA | TRBV5-8 | CASSPQGLVTEAFF | TGTGCCAGCAGCCCACAGGGTCTAGTCACTGAAGCTTTCTTT
TRBJ2-1 | NA | TRBD2 | TRBV5-1 | CASSVISGGRNNEQFF | TGCGCCAGCAGCGTTATCTCGGGGGGGCGAAACAATGAGCAGTTCTTC
TRBJ2-1 | NA | TRBD2 | TRBV27 | CASSLSGAAEQFF | TGTGCCAGCAGTTTAAGCGGGGCGGCTGAGCAGTTCTTC
TRBJ2-3 | NA | NA | TRBV13 | CASSLGPSGDTQYF | TGTGCCAGCAGCTTAGGCCCATCAGGAGATACGCAGTATTTT
TRBJ2-5 | NA | TRBD2 | TRBV6-1 | CASSDRAGGIQETQYF | TGTGCCAGCAGTGATAGAGCGGGGGGGATACAAGAGACCCAGTACTTC
TRBJ2-1 | few | NA | TRBV13 | CASSPSPSVSLYNEQFF | TGTGCCAGCAGCCCCTCTCCTAGCGTGTCTCTCTACAATGAGCAGTTCTTC
TRBJ2-7 | once | TRBD1 | TRBV9 | CASSEGQRSSYEQYF | TGTGCCAGCAGCGAGGGACAGCGTAGCTCCTACGAGCAGTACTTC
TRBJ2-1 | once | TRBD2 | TRBV10-1 | CASSSGGSYNEQFF | TGCGCCAGCAGTTCGGGGGGTTCCTACAATGAGCAGTTCTTC
TRBJ1-5 | NA | NA | TRBV30 | CAWSVARNQPQHF | TGTGCCTGGAGTGTGGCCCGCAATCAGCCCCAGCATTTT
TRBJ1-2 | NA | NA | TRBV11-2 | CASGQPNNYGYTF | TGTGCCAGCGGACAGCCCAACAACTATGGCTACACCTTC
TRBJ2-7 | NA | NA | TRBV6-5 | CASSFGGGNRDEQYF | TGTGCCAGCAGTTTCGGGGGTGGGAATCGGGACGAGCAGTACTTC
TRBJ2-1 | few | TRBD1 | TRBV5-6 | CASSSGQSAYNEQFF | TGTGCCAGCAGCTCGGGACAGAGTGCCTACAATGAGCAGTTCTTC
TRBJ2-1 | once | NA | TRBV2 | CASRTDAGSYNEQFF | TGTGCCAGCAGGACGGACGCGGGCTCCTACAATGAGCAGTTCTTC
TRBJ2-3 | NA | TRBD2 | TRBV5-4 | CASGPGTSGEDTQYF | TGTGCCAGCGGACCCGGGACTAGCGGGGAAGATACGCAGTATTTT
TRBJ2-5 | NA | TRBD2 | TRBV24-1 | CATSDLPAGGGETQYF | TGTGCCACCAGTGATTTACCAGCGGGGGGAGGAGAGACCCAGTACTTC
TRBJ1-2 | NA | NA | TRBV30 | CAWSFTGANYGYTF | TGTGCCTGGAGTTTTACAGGCGCGAACTATGGCTACACCTTC
TRBJ1-1 | NA | NA | TRBV6-5 | CAWTTDGNTEAFF | TGTGCCTGGACAACGGACGGGAACACTGAAGCTTTCTTT
TRBJ2-7 | NA | NA | TRBV3-1/TRBV3-2 | CASSQSGYGEQYF | TGTGCCAGCAGCCAATCGGGGTACGGCGAGCAGTACTTC
TRBJ2-2 | few | NA | TRBV4-1 | CASSPQGDGELFF | TGCGCCAGCAGCCCACAGGGAGACGGGGAGCTGTTTTTT
TRBJ2-1 | once | TRBD2 | TRBV6-1 | CASSEQLPTSGGWNEQFF | TGTGCCAGCAGTGAACAACTACCGACTAGCGGGGGGTGGAATGAGCAGTTCTTC
TRBJ1-4 | NA | TRBD1 | TRBV4-2 | CASSQTGVTNEKLFF | TGTGCCAGCAGCCAAACAGGGGTGACTAATGAAAAACTGTTTTTT
TRBJ1-4 | once | NA | TRBV12-3/TRBV12-4 | CASAWGGNEKLFF | TGTGCCAGCGCGTGGGGGGGTAATGAAAAACTGTTTTTT
TRBJ2-5 | NA | TRBD2 | TRBV5-1 | CASSLGGGETQYF | TGCGCCAGCAGCTTGGGCGGGGGAGAGACCCAGTACTTC
TRBJ1-2 | NA | NA | TRBV6-6 | CASTMTEREGYTF | TGTGCCAGCACCATGACAGAAAGGGAAGGCTACACCTTC
TRBJ1-5 | NA | NA | TRBV7-9 | CASSFAGGNQPQHF | TGTGCCAGCAGCTTCGCGGGGGGCAATCAGCCCCAGCATTTT
TRBJ1-6 | NA | TRBD1 | TRBV5-1 | CASSLVDRDNSPLHF | TGCGCCAGCAGCTTGGTGGACAGGGATAATTCACCCCTCCACTTT
TRBJ1-1 | few | NA | TRBV10-2 | CASSEDNEAFF | TGCGCCAGCAGTGAAGACAATGAAGCTTTCTTT